What follows are 7 T cell receptor beta chains derived from one specimen sequenced in a study of T and B cells in COVID-19 patients (dated by TCRdb to 2019 to 2021). Sequencing relied on an Illumina MiSeq. Multiplex PCR with BIOMED2 TRB-A/B primer pools was used to amplify the TRB rearrangements. The public reads were reanalyzed by TCRdb: fastp trimming at Q25, MiXCR alignment, in-frame beta chains only. Identical CDR3 protein sequences are pooled into one entry, listed with their most common genes and DNA. Here the sample has some 8,400 distinct CDR3 sequences; about 25% occur a single time. The ten largest account for approximately 6.6% of the sample. TRB repertoires were amplified from around 230-520 ng of genomic DNA extracted from blood. The sample taken for sequencing was blood. The origin of the receptors is a human donor who had recovered from COVID-19.

This clonotype was seen a handful of times. The chain uses TRBV28 and TRBJ2-7, with 11 bases matching TRBD1. CDR1 and CDR2 from the germline V gene are MDHEN and SYDVKM. The CDR3 has 16 residues. V shed 2 bases and J 2 bases; nucleotides not matched to a gene: 5. CDR3 protein: CASSLHGQGAAYEQYF. The CDR3 nucleotides read TGTGCCAGCAGTTTACACGGACAGGGGGCGGCCTACGAGCAGTACTTC.

Judged by abundance, this clonotype is medium-sized (0.01 to 0.1%). The chain links TRBV6-2 or TRBV6-3 to TRBJ2-1; D is possibly TRBD1 or TRBD2 (6 bases each). There are 14 residues in the CDR3. V lost 6 bases to trimming and J lost 5 bases, with 14 bases between them. Germline V gene sequence: CDR1 MNHEY, CDR2 SVGEGT. The chain's CDR3 is CASSTGAEHNEQFF. The CDR3 bases are TGTGCCAGCAGCACGGGGGCGGAGCACAATGAGCAGTTCTTC.

This clonotype is categorized as medium-sized. The chain links TRBV5-6 to TRBJ2-7; D is undetermined. This CDR3 region has 13 residues. Germline CDR1 SGHDT, CDR2 YYEEEE. The ends were cut back, 6 bases at V and 2 bases at J, with 12 bases in the middle. The CDR3 loop is CASIQHGTYEQYF. CDR3 nucleotides: TGTGCCAGCATCCAGCACGGAACCTACGAGCAGTACTTC.

By sample share, this clonotype is medium-sized. The chain combines TRBV15 with TRBJ2-3; 12 positions agree with TRBD2. The CDR3 extends over 15 amino acids. Trimming removed 5 bases from V and 4 bases from J; junction bases left unmatched: 4. Germline V gene sequence: CDR1 LNHNV, CDR2 YYDKDF (reference sequence). CDR3 residues: CATSGLAGGPDTQYF. CDR3 nucleotides: TGTGCCACCAGCGGTCTAGCGGGAGGGCCAGATACGCAGTATTTT. Drawing the rest from reference TRBV15 and TRBJ2-3, the complete variable domain is DAMVIQNPRYQVTQFGKPVTLSCSQTLNHNVMYWYQQKSSQAPKLLFHYYDKDFNNEADTPDNFQSRRPNTSFCFLDIRSPGLGDTAMYLCATSGLAGGPDTQYFGPGTRLTVL.

The chain recombines TRBV6-5 with TRBJ2-1, with 10 bases aligning to TRBD2. This CDR3 contains 16 residues. The germline V gene encodes CDR1 MNHEY and CDR2 SVGAGI. Trimming took 3 bases from V and 6 from J; bases not matched to a gene: 8. CDR3: CASSYFPSGRFNEQFF. The CDR3 region has the DNA TGTGCCAGCAGTTATTTCCCTAGCGGGAGATTCAATGAGCAGTTCTTC.

In this sample, this clonotype turned up a few times. The V gene is TRBV18, the J gene TRBJ1-1, with D maybe TRBD1 (6 bases). Germline V gene data show CDR1 as KGHSH and CDR2 as LQKENI. V was shortened by 2 bases and J by 4 bases, with 20 bases between the two germline ends. The CDR3 consists of 17 residues. The CDR3 DNA follows: TGTGCCAGCTCACCATGGGCCGGACAGCCCCTGGGCACTGAAGCTTTCTTT. This sequence encodes CASSPWAGQPLGTEAFF. Full variable domain (outside the CDR3, taken from reference TRBV18 and TRBJ1-1): NAGVMQNPRHLVRRRGQEARLRCSPMKGHSHVYWYRQLPEEGLKFMVYLQKENIIDESGMPKERFSAEFPKEGPSILRIQQVVRGDSAAYFCASSPWAGQPLGTEAFFGQGTRLTVV.

This clonotype was seen once. V usage is TRBV21-1 and J usage is TRBJ1-1; TRBD1, the table's D call, was not compared with the DNA. TRBV21-1 constitutes a pseudogene. CDR3 length: 16 residues. The DNA of the CDR3 is TGTGCCAGCAGCAAAGCAGAGGGGGCAGGGAACACTGAAGCTTTCTTT. This encodes CASSKAEGAGNTEAFF.